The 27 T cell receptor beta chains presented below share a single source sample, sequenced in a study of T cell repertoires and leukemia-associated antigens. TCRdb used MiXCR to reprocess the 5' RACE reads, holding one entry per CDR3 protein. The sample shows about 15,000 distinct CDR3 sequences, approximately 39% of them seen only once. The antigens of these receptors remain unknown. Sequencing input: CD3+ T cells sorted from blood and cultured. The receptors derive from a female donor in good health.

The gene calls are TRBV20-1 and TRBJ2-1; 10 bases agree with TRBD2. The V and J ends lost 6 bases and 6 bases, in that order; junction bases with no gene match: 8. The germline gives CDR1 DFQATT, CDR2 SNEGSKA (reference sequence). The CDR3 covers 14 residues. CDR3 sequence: CSALRLAGGNEQFF. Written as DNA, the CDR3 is TGCAGTGCCCTTCGGTTAGCGGGAGGCAATGAGCAGTTCTTC.

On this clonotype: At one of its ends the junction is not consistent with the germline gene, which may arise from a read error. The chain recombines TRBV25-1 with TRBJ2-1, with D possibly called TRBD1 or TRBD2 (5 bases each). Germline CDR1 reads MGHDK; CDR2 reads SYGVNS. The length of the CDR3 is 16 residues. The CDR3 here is CANSGTDVRNYNEQSF. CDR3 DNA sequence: TGTGCCAACAGTGGGACCGACGTCCGTAACTACAATGAGCAGTCCTTC. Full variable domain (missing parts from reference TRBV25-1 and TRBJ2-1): EADIYQTPRYLVIGTGKKITLECSQTMGHDKMYWYQQDPGMELHLIHYSYGVNSTEKGDLSSESTVSRIRTEHFPLTLESARPSHTSQYLCANSGTDVRNYNEQSFGPGTRLTVL.

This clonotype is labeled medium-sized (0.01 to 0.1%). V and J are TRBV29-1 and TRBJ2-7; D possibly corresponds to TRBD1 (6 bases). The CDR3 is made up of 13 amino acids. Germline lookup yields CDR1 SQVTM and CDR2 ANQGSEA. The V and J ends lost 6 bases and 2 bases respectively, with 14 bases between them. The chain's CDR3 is CSVVDREPYEQYF. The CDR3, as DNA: TGCAGCGTGGTGGACAGAGAGCCCTACGAGCAGTACTTC.

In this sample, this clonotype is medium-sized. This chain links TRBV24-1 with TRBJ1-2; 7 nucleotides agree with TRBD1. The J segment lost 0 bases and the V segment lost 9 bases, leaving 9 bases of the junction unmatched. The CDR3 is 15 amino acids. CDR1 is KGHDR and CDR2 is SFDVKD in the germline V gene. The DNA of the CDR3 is TGTGCCACCGGGGAGAGACAGGGTTCTAACTATGGCTACACCTTC. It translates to CATGERQGSNYGYTF.

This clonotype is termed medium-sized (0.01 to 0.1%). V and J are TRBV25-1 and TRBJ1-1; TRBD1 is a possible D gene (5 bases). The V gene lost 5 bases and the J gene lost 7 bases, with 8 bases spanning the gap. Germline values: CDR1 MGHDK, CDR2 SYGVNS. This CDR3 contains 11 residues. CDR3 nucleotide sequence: TGTGCCAGCAGTTGGGGGTTTGAAGCTTTCTTT. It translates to CASSWGFEAFF.

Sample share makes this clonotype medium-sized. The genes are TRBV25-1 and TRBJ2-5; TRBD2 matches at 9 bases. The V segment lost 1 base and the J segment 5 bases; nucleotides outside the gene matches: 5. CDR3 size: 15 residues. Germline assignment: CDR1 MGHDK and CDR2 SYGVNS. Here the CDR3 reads CASSELTSGGETQYF. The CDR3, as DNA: TGTGCCAGCAGTGAATTGACTAGCGGTGGGGAGACCCAGTACTTC.

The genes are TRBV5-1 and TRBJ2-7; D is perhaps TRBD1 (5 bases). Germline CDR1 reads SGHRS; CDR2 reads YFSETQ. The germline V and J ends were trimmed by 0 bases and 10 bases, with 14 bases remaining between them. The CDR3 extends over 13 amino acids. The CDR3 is CASSLDGLGQQYF. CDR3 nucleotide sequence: TGCGCCAGCAGCTTGGACGGGTTAGGACAACAGTACTTC.

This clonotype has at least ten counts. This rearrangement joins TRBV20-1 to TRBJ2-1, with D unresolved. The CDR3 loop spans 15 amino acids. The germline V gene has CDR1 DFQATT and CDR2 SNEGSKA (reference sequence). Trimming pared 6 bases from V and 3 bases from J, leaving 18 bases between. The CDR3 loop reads CSARLAGRSYNEQFF. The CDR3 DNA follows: TGCAGTGCCCGCCTTGCAGGACGGAGCTACAATGAGCAGTTCTTC.

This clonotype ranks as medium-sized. CDR3 loop: CASSQGLAGGQRYEQYF. CDR3 coding DNA: TGTGCCAGCAGCCAAGGACTAGCGGGAGGGCAACGCTACGAGCAGTACTTC. The chain uses TRBV3-1 and TRBJ2-7, with 14 bases that match TRBD2. V shed 1 base and J 3 bases; nucleotides not matched to a gene: 5. CDR1 is LGHDT, CDR2 YNNKEL, per germline (reference sequence). This CDR3 is built from 17 residues.

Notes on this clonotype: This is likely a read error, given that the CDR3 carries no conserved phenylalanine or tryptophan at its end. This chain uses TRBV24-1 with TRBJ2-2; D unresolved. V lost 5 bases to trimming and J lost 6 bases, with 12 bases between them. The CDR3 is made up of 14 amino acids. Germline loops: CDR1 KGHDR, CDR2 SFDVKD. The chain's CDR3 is CATSGHSDAGELFS. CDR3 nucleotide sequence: TGTGCCACCAGTGGGCACAGTGACGCCGGGGAGCTGTTTTCT.

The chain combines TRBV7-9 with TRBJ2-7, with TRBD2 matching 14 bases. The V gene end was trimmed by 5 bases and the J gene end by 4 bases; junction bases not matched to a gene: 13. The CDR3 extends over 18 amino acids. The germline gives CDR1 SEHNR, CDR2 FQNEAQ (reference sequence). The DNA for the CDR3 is TGTGCCAGCAGCATGATACCCGGGACTAGCGGGAGTACGTACGAGCAGTACTTC. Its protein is CASSMIPGTSGSTYEQYF.

The CDR3 protein is CSALPDREGVKNIQYF. Here the CDR3 DNA reads TGCAGTGCTCTACCCGACAGGGAAGGAGTCAAAAACATTCAGTACTTC. The J gene is TRBJ2-4, the V gene TRBV20-1; 7 bases map to TRBD1. V was clipped by 5 bases and J by 3 bases; unmatched bases: 13. The CDR3 contains 16 residues. The germline CDR1 and CDR2 sequences are DFQATT and SNEGSKA (reference sequence).

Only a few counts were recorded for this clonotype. CDR3 in DNA: TGTGCCAGCAGTTACGGTCCAGGGGAGGGTTCACCCCTCCACTTT. It is translated as CASSYGPGEGSPLHF. This rearrangement joins TRBV6-6 to TRBJ1-6; TRBD1 might be the D (6 bases). V was cut by 2 bases and J by 9 bases, with 14 bases left in between. CDR3 length equals 15 residues. Germline V lookup: CDR1 MNHNY, CDR2 SVGAGI (reference sequence).

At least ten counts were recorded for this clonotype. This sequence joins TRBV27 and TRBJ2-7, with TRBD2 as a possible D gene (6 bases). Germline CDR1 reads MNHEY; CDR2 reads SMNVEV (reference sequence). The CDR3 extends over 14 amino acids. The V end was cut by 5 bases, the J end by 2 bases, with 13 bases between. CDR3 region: CASSAGRFTYEQYF. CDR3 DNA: TGTGCCAGCAGTGCGGGACGGTTTACCTACGAGCAGTACTTC.

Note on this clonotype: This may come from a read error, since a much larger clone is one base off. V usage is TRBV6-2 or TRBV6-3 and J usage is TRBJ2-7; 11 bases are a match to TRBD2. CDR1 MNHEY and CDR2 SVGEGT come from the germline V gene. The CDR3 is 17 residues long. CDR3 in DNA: TGTGCCAACAGTTCTCCGGGACTAGCGGAGATCTCCTACGAGCAGTACTTC. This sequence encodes CANSSPGLAEISYEQYF.

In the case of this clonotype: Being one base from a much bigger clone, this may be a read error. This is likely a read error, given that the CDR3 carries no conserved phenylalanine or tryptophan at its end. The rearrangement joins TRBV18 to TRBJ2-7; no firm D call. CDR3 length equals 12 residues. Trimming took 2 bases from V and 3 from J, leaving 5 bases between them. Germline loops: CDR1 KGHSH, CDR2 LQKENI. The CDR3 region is CASSPENYEQYL. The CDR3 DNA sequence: TGTGCCAGCTCACCAGAAAACTACGAGCAGTACCTC.

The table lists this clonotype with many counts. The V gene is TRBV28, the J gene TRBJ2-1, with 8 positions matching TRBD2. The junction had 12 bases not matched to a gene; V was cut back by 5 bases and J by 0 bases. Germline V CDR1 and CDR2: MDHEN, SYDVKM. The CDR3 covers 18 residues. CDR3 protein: CASSGGWGSGSSYNEQFF. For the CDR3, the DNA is TGTGCCAGCAGTGGGGGGTGGGGGAGCGGGAGCTCCTACAATGAGCAGTTCTTC.

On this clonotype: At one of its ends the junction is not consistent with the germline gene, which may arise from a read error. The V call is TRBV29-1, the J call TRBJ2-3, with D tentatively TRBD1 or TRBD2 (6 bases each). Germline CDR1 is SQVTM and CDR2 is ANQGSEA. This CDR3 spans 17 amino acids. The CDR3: CSVENRWGATSSNTQYF. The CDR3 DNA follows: TGCAGCGTCGAGAATCGGTGGGGGGCCACCTCTTCGAATACGCAGTATTTC.

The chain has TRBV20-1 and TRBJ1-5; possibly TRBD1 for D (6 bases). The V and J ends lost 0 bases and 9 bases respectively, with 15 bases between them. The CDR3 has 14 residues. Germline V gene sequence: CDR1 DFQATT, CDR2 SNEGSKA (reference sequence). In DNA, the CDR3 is TGCAGTGCTAGAGATGGGGGCGCGGTGGGGCCCCAGCATTTT. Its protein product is CSARDGGAVGPQHF.

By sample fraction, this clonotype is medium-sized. The CDR3 nucleotides are TGCGCCAGCAGCTTGGGCCTAGCGGGAGGACTAGCCAAAAACATTCAGTACTTC. Translating gives CASSLGLAGGLAKNIQYF. This chain joins TRBV5-1 and TRBJ2-4, with 11 nucleotides matching TRBD2. The length of the CDR3 is 18 residues. Per germline, CDR1 SGHRS and CDR2 YFSETQ. V was clipped by 0 bases and J by 0 bases; unmatched bases: 5. Full variable domain (outside the CDR3, taken from reference TRBV5-1 and TRBJ2-4): KAGVTQTPRYLIKTRGQQVTLSCSPISGHRSVSWYQQTPGQGLQFLFEYFSETQRNKGNFPGRFSGRQFSNSRSEMNVSTLELGDSALYLCASSLGLAGGLAKNIQYFGAGTRLSVL.

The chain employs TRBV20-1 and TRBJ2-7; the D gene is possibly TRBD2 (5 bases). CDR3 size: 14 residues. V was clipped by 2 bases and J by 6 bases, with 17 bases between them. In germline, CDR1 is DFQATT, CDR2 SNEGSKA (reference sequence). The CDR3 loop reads CSARRPGRGGEQYF. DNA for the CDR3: TGCAGTGCTAGAAGACCGGGAAGAGGCGGCGAGCAGTACTTC.

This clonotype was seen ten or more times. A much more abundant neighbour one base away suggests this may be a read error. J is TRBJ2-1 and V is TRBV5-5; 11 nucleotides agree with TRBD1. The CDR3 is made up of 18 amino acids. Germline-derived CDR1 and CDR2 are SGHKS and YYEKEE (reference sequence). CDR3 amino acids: CASSFGQGAYNSYSEQFF. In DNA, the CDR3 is TGTGCCAGCAGCTTTGGACAGGGGGCGTATAACTCCTACAGTGAGCAGTTCTTC.

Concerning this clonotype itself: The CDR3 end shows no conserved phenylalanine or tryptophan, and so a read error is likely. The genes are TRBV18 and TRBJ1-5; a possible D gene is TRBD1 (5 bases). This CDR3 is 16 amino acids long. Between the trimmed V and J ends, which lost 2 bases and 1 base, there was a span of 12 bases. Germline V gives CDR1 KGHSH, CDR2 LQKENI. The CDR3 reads CASSPAGVESNQPQHL. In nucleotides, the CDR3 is TGTGCCAGCTCACCAGCGGGGGTTGAGAGCAATCAGCCCCAGCATTTA.

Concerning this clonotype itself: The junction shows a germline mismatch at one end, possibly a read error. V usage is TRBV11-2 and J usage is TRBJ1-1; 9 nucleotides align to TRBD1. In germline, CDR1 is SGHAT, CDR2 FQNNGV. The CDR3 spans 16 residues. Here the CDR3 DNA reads TGTGCCAGCAGCTCCTCCGGGACAGGGCCGAACACAGAAGCTCTCTTT. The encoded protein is CASSSSGTGPNTEALF.

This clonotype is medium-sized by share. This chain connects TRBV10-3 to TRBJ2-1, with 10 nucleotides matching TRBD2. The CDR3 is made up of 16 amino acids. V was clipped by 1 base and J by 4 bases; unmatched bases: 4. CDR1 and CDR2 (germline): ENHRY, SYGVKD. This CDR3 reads CAISELAGGSYNEQFF. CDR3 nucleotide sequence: TGTGCCATCAGTGAGTTAGCGGGAGGAAGTTACAATGAGCAGTTCTTC.

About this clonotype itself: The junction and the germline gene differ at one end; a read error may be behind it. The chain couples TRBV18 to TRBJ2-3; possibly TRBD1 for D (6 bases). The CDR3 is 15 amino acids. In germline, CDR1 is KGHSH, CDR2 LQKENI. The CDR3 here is CASLSSAQGSDAQYF. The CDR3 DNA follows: TGTGCCAGCTTGTCGAGCGCACAGGGTTCAGATGCGCAGTATTTT.

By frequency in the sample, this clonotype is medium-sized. CDR3 DNA: TGCAGTGCGCCAAGCCAGGGGGCGGAACCCTACGTCGAGCAGTACTTC. Its translation: CSAPSQGAEPYVEQYF. V gene TRBV20-1 combines with J gene TRBJ2-7; 8 bases match TRBD1. The CDR3 covers 16 residues. The V segment lost 6 bases and the J segment 6 bases; nucleotides outside the gene matches: 19. In germline, CDR1 is DFQATT, CDR2 SNEGSKA (reference sequence).